The 10 T cell receptor beta chains below all came from one sample that was sequenced in a study of T cells in women clearing cervical HPV infection. The repertoire was sequenced with immunoSEQ multiplex PCR; TCRdb's copy has only in-frame clones and lacks some. The listing records 7,500 to 9,500 clones. Specimen: blood buffy coat. These TCRs come from a woman aged 18 to 69 with a cervical HPV16 infection that either progressed to CIN3+ or cleared (not recorded which).

By frequency, this clone is medium-sized. Sequencing ends 3 residues short of the CDR3 end; the germline J gene provides the rest. The gene calls are TRBV2 and TRBJ2-1; TRBD2 aligns across 11 bases. CDR1 and CDR2 (germline): SNHLY, FYNNEI. J lost 2 bases, V lost 6 bases, and 6 bases had no gene match. The CDR3 runs 16 residues. The CDR3 loop is CASRTASGGPYNEQFF. The DNA read from the CDR3 is TGTGCCAGCAGAACAGCTAGCGGGGGGCCCTACAATGAG.

About this clone: The read is 3 residues too short to cover the CDR3 end, so that end is filled in from the germline J gene. The chain recombines TRBV7-2 with TRBJ2-3, with 7 positions matching TRBD1. Germline values: CDR1 SGHTA, CDR2 FQGNSA. CDR3 length equals 15 residues. The CDR3 is CASSPPDRVGQPQYF. The part of the CDR3 DNA that was read is TGTGCCAGCAGCCCCCCTGACAGGGTTGGACAGCCG.

This clone is medium-sized (0.01 to 0.1%) by frequency. Read coverage stops 3 residues before the CDR3 terminus; the germline J gene supplies the remainder. V and J are TRBV5-6 and TRBJ1-4, with D tentatively TRBD1 (6 bases). The CDR3 contains 15 residues. Per germline, CDR1 SGHDT and CDR2 YYEEEE. V gave up 2 bases and J gave up 0 bases, with 8 bases separating them. The CDR3 is CASSLRTATNEKLFF. The DNA read from the CDR3 is TGTGCCAGCAGCTTACGGACAGCAACTAATGAAAAA.

As for this clone: The read is 3 residues too short to cover the CDR3 end, so that end is filled in from the germline J gene. The V call is TRBV16, the J call TRBJ1-5, with a weak D call TRBD1 (5 bases). Per the germline V gene, CDR1 is KGHSY and CDR2 is FQNENV. This CDR3 region has 14 residues. Deletions cut 0 bases from V and 2 bases from J, with 5 bases between. CDR3 bases read: TGTGCCAGCAGCCAATCACAGGGCAATCAGCCC. It codes for CASSQSQGNQP. The complete CDR3 reads CASSQSQGNQPQHF.

This clone shows up as large by frequency. The observed sequence ends 3 residues before the CDR3 terminus, with the missing tail filled in from the germline J gene. The chain is built from TRBV19 and TRBJ1-5, with a possible D match to TRBD1 (5 bases). With 9 bases removed from V and 2 bases from J, the gap between germline ends came to 17 bases. CDR1 and CDR2 (germline): LNHDA, SQIVND (reference sequence). This CDR3 has 15 residues. The CDR3 reads CASDPDSRGNQPQHF. The CDR3 bases that were read are TGTGCCAGCGACCCTGACAGCCGCGGCAATCAGCCC.

Comments on this clone: The read is 3 residues too short to cover the CDR3 end, so that end is filled in from the germline J gene. V gene TRBV7-3 combines with J gene TRBJ2-5; 7 bases are shared with TRBD2. The germline V gene encodes CDR1 SGHTA and CDR2 FQGTGA. J lost 5 bases, V lost 5 bases, and 11 bases had no gene match. The CDR3 length is 15 residues. CDR3 amino acids: CASSLGTTPGETQYF. The CDR3 DNA, read in part, is TGTGCCAGCAGCCTCGGGACTACTCCTGGGGAGACC.

Regarding this clone: The read comes to an end 3 residues before the CDR3 does, leaving the germline J gene to fill in the end. The chain uses TRBV7-3 and TRBJ2-3; tentative D call: TRBD2 (7 bases). This CDR3 comprises 17 residues. CDR1 is SGHTA, CDR2 FQGTGA, per germline. The V and J ends lost 2 bases and 4 bases respectively, with 19 bases between them. The CDR3: CASSLATPRGGADTQYF. The DNA read from the CDR3 is TGTGCCAGCAGCTTAGCCACACCTAGGGGGGGGGCAGATACG.

By frequency, this clone registers medium-sized (0.01 to 0.1%). The CDR3 bases that were read are TGCGCCAGCAGTGAGTCCCGGGGGAACACTGAA. Translating gives CASSESRGNTE. Given in full, the CDR3 is CASSESRGNTEAFF. J is TRBJ1-1 and V is TRBV10-1; D gene uncertain. Coverage ceases 3 residues before the CDR3 finishes, and the germline J gene fills in the end. This CDR3 comprises 14 residues. The V gene's germline CDR1 is WNHNN and CDR2 SYGVQD (reference sequence). V was pared by 0 bases and J by 1 base, with 6 bases between.

With regard to this clone: The read ends 3 residues early relative to the CDR3; the germline J gene fills the gap. The chain is built from TRBV18 and TRBJ1-5, with D perhaps TRBD1 (6 bases). This CDR3 spans 15 amino acids. The V and J ends lost 1 base and 5 bases respectively, with 12 bases between them. CDR1 and CDR2 from the germline V gene are KGHSH and LQKENI. The sequenced CDR3 bases are TGTGCCAGCTCACCACGGAGGGACACCGATCAGCCC. Amino acids: CASSPRRDTDQP. The whole CDR3 region reads CASSPRRDTDQPQHF.

As to this clone: The CDR3 extends 3 residues past the end of the read, so its final part is completed from the germline J gene. The chain couples TRBV18 to TRBJ1-1, with 8 bases identical to TRBD1. With 3 bases clipped from V and 3 bases from J, the junction kept 12 bases outside the gene matches. The CDR3 consists of 17 residues. CDR1 is KGHSH, CDR2 LQKENI, per germline. The chain's CDR3 is CASSPLTGAIVDTEAFF. CDR3 DNA (partial): TGTGCCAGCTCACCGTTGACAGGGGCGATAGTCGACACTGAA.